This T cell receptor beta chain emerged from a study of PD-1 blockade in classical Hodgkin lymphoma. Overall study context: The study gave patients nivolumab 3 mg/kg intravenously every 2 weeks. General study results and limits: Possibly reflecting disease activity or prior therapy, repertoire differences have causes that remain undefined. Patients newly diagnosed and complete responders had comparable baseline diversity. Newly diagnosed patients were reported to start with lower TCR diversity than healthy donors.

Every one of the patients relapsed after autologous stem cell transplantation (brentuximab vedotin exposure was variable). In regard to this clone: Its target is unknown.

Sequenced by immunoSEQ multiplex PCR; TCRdb stores in-frame clones only, minus some. The table has 2,000 to 2,500 clones, around 83% seen once; the top ten hold about 23%. Sequences were derived from peripheral blood mononuclear cells (PBMCs), sampled at baseline. This TCR came from a human donor with classical Hodgkin lymphoma.

The CDR3 loop is CAISEGGPVVTQYF. CDR3 nucleotide sequence: TGTGCCATCAGTGAAGGGGGCCCTGTCGTGACCCAGTACTTC. The J gene is TRBJ2-5, the V gene TRBV10-3, with 7 bases lining up with TRBD1. Trimming took 3 bases from V and 7 from J; bases not matched to a gene: 8. Germline-derived CDR1 and CDR2 are ENHRY and SYGVKD. The CDR3 has 14 amino acids.